This paragraph covers one TCR beta chain sequence. Its antigen remains unknown. The sample belongs to a study of cytomegalovirus exposure and HLA in healthy donors. Study results and limitations: The TCR clusters that emerged in the first cohort tended, a later analysis found, to co-occur in the roughly 130 validation repertoires. Most observed TCR sequences were rare, whereas some public TCRs were detected in many donors. Cytomegalovirus-associated status was assigned to fewer than 200 TCR beta chains.

The germline V and J ends were trimmed by 2 bases and 6 bases, with 13 bases remaining between them. The CDR3 is 14 residues long. Germline assignment: CDR1 MGHRA and CDR2 YSYEKL. Some clones are missing from TCRdb's copy, which holds only in-frame ones; the method was immunoSEQ multiplex PCR. The repertoire has 110,000 or so clones, 70% to 90% of them found once; the top ten carry 3% to 4%. This chain joins TRBV4-1 and TRBJ2-5, with D unresolved. The source is a woman aged 18 to 35 in good health and CMV-seropositive. Sequences were obtained from PBMCs. CDR3 protein: CASSQPLLSKTQYF. DNA of the CDR3: TGCGCCAGCAGCCAACCACTGTTAAGTAAGACCCAGTACTTC.